This entry lists 6 T cell receptor beta chains sequenced from one sample in a study of metastatic and nonmetastatic thyroid tumors. The entire patient cohort was treatment-naive prior to thyroid surgery. TCRdb reanalyzed the PCR reads via MiXCR. The sample records tens of thousands of clones, 10% to 15% being singletons. Source material: blood. Source of these receptors: a female donor with papillary thyroid cancer or a benign thyroid nodule (not recorded which). Some clones in this sample may be carry-over from other donors' samples.

This clone was seen at least ten times. The same CDR3 is also encoded by other DNA sequences in this sample. CDR3 nucleotide sequence: TGTGCCAGCACTACCGCAGGATATCAGCCCCAGCATTTT. The encoded protein is CASTTAGYQPQHF. The chain recombines TRBV6-1 with TRBJ1-5; D is ambiguous. CDR1 and CDR2 (germline): MNHNS, SASEGT. Deletions cut 7 bases from V and 5 bases from J, with 12 bases between. This CDR3 is built from 13 residues.

The chain uses TRBV19 and TRBJ2-5, with D maybe TRBD1 (5 bases). V dropped 10 bases and J dropped 5 bases, with 17 bases sitting between them. Germline CDR1 and CDR2: LNHDA and SQIVND (reference sequence). There are 13 residues in the CDR3. As DNA, the CDR3 is TGTGCCACCCCGCCCCAGGGTAATGAGACCCAGTACTTC. Translating gives CATPPQGNETQYF.

In this sample, this clone turned up many times. This sequence joins TRBV6-1 and TRBJ2-1, with TRBD1 identical over 7 bases. The CDR3 loop spans 13 amino acids. With 5 bases clipped from V and 4 bases from J, the junction kept 2 bases outside the gene matches. CDR1 MNHNS and CDR2 SASEGT come from the germline V gene. CDR3 sequence (DNA): TGTGCCAGCAGTTGGGACAGTTACAATGAGCAGTTCTTC. As protein: CASSWDSYNEQFF.

The sample holds many counts of this clone. This chain connects TRBV7-6 to TRBJ2-7; 9 bases are a match to TRBD1. Germline V lookup: CDR1 SGHVS, CDR2 FNYEAQ. V was clipped by 5 bases and J by 6 bases; unmatched bases: 8. The CDR3 length is 14 residues. CDR3 region: CASSQQGARAEQYF. As DNA, the CDR3 is TGTGCCAGCAGCCAACAGGGGGCTCGAGCCGAGCAGTACTTC.

This clone was observed many times. The CDR3 nucleotides are TGTGCCAGCAGCTTAGCTCCGGGGGCGCACAATGGCTACACCTTC. Translating gives CASSLAPGAHNGYTF. This rearrangement joins TRBV11-2 to TRBJ1-2; TRBD1 might be the D (6 bases). The CDR3 is 15 residues long. The germline gives CDR1 SGHAT, CDR2 FQNNGV. The V end lost 1 base, the J end lost 6 bases, and 15 bases lay between the germline ends.

This clone was found a few times. This may be a read error: a much more frequent sequence differs by one nucleotide. This chain uses TRBV2 with TRBJ2-2, with TRBD1 identical over 7 bases. Germline V gene lookup returns CDR1 SNHLY and CDR2 FYNNEI. V shed 6 bases, J shed 9 bases, and the junction held 7 bases outside the gene matches. The CDR3 is 13 amino acids. The chain's CDR3 is CASRKQGYRELFF. As DNA, the CDR3 is TGTGCCAGCAGAAAACAGGGGTATAGGGAGCTGTTTTTT.